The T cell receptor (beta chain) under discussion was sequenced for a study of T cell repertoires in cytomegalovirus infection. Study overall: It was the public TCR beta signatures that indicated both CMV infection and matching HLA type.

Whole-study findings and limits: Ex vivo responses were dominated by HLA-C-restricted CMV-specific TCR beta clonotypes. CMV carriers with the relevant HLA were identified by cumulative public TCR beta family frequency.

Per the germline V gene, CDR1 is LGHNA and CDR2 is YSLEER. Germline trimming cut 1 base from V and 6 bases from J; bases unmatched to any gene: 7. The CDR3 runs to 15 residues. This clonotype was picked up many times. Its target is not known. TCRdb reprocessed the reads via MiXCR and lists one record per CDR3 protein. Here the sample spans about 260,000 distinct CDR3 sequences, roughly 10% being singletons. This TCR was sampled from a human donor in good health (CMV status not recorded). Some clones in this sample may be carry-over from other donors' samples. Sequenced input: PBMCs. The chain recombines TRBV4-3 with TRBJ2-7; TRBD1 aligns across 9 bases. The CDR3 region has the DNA TGCGCCAGCAGCCAAGGGGACAGGGACCCGGGCGAGCAGTACTTC. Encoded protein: CASSQGDRDPGEQYF.